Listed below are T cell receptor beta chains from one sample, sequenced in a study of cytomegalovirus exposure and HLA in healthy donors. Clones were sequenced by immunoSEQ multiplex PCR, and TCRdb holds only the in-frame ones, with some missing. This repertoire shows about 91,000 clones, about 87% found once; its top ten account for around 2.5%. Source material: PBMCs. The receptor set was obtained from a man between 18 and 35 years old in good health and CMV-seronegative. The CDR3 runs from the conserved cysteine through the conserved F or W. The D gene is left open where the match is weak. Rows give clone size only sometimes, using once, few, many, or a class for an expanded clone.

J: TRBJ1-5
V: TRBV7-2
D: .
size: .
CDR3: CASSLGPNNQPQHF
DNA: TGTGCCAGCAGCTTAGGGCCAAACAATCAGCCCCAGCATTTT

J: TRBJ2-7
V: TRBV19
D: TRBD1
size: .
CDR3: CASSPGQGAREQYF
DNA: TGTGCCAGTAGCCCGGGACAGGGGGCGCGGGAGCAGTACTTC

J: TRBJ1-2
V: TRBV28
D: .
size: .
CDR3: CASSGEVNYGYTF
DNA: TGTGCCAGCAGTGGCGAGGTGAACTATGGCTACACCTTC

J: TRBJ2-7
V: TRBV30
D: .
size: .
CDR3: CAWSVSSYEQYF
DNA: TGTGCCTGGAGTGTTAGCTCCTACGAGCAGTACTTC

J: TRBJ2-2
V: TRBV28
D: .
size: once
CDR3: CAGSTGSGELFF
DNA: TGTGCCGGAAGCACAGGGTCCGGGGAGCTGTTTTTT

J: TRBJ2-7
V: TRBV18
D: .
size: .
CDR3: CASSPISGRDEQYF
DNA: TGTGCCAGCTCACCTATCTCTGGCAGGGACGAGCAGTACTTC

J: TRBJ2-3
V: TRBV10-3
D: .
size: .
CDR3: CAISETGASTDTQYF
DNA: TGTGCCATCAGTGAGACGGGAGCAAGCACAGATACGCAGTATTTT

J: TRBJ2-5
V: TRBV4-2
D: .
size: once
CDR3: CASSPVGGNQETQYF
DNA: TGTGCCAGCAGCCCCGTTGGCGGGAACCAAGAGACCCAGTACTTC

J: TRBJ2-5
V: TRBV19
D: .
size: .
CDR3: CASSIRGQETQYF
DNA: TGTGCCAGTAGTATCCGGGGACAAGAGACCCAGTACTTC

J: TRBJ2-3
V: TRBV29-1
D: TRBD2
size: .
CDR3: CSGNGLAGGTDTQYF
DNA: TGCAGCGGTAATGGACTAGCGGGAGGGACAGATACGCAGTATTTT

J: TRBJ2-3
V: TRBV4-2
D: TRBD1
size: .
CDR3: CASSQEVGTGDFFTDTQYF
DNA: TGTGCCAGCAGCCAAGAAGTCGGGACAGGAGATTTTTTTACAGATACGCAGTATTTT

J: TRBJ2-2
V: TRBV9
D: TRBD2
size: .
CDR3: CASGLLAGGPSGELFF
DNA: TGTGCCAGCGGATTACTAGCGGGAGGGCCCTCCGGGGAGCTGTTTTTT

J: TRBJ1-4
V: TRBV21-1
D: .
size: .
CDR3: CASSKEEPGGDEKLFF
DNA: TGTGCCAGCAGCAAAGAAGAACCGGGGGGTGATGAAAAACTGTTTTTT

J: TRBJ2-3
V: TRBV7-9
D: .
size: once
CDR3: CASSYTGMGGDTQYF
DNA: TGTGCCAGCAGCTACACAGGGATGGGTGGAGATACGCAGTATTTT

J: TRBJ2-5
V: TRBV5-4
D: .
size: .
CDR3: CASRRQTNVQETQYF
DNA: TGTGCCAGCAGGAGGCAGACTAACGTTCAAGAGACCCAGTACTTC

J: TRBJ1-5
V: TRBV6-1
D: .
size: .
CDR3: CASSGNPRGWNQPQHF
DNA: TGTGCCAGCAGTGGTAACCCGAGGGGGTGGAATCAGCCCCAGCATTTT

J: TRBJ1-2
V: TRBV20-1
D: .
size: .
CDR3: CSAKTVGYTF
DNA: TGCAGTGCCAAAACGGTTGGCTACACCTTC

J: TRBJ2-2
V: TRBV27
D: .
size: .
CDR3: CASSFDRLGAPNTGELFF
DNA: TGTGCCAGCAGTTTTGACAGGTTAGGGGCGCCAAACACCGGGGAGCTGTTTTTT

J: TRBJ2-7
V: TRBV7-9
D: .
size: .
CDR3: CASSYSGSNREQYF
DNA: TGTGCCAGCAGTTACAGTGGCTCAAATCGGGAGCAGTACTTC

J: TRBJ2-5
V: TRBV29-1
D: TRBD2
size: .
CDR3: CSAVPRLAGEQETQYF
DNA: TGCAGCGCCGTACCGCGACTAGCGGGGGAACAAGAGACCCAGTACTTC

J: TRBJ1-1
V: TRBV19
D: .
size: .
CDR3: CASSVSFNRKTEAFF
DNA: TGTGCCAGTAGTGTTTCTTTTAACAGGAAAACTGAAGCTTTCTTT

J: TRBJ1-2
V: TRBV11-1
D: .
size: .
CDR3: CASSLQGGYGYTF
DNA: TGTGCCAGCAGCCTACAGGGTGGCTATGGCTACACCTTC

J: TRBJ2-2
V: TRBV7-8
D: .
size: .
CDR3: CASSLLDGGYNTGELFF
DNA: TGTGCCAGCAGCTTACTCGACGGCGGGTACAACACCGGGGAGCTGTTTTTT

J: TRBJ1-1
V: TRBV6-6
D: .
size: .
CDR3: CASRPGTNTEAFF
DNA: TGTGCCAGCAGACCCGGGACAAACACTGAAGCTTTCTTT

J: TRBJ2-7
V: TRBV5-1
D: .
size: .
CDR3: CASMESSYEQYF
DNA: TGCGCCAGCATGGAGAGTTCCTACGAGCAGTACTTC

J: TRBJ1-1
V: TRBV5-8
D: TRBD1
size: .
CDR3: CASSLRQGMTEAFF
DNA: TGTGCCAGCAGCTTACGACAGGGTATGACTGAAGCTTTCTTT

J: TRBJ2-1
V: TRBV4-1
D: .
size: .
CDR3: CASSQVGDFPYNEQFF
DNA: TGCGCCAGCAGCCAAGTAGGTGACTTTCCGTACAATGAGCAGTTCTTC

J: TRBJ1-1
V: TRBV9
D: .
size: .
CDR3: CASSNRVGDTEAFF
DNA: TGTGCCAGCAGCAACAGGGTGGGCGACACTGAAGCTTTCTTT

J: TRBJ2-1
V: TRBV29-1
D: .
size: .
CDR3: CSVGAYRELGSYNEQFF
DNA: TGCAGCGTTGGCGCGTACAGGGAGTTGGGCTCCTACAATGAGCAGTTCTTC

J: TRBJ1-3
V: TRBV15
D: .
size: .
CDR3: CATSRVWALSGNTIYF
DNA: TGTGCCACCAGCAGAGTTTGGGCTCTCTCTGGAAACACCATATATTTT

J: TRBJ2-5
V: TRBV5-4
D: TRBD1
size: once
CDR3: CAMTGEETQYF
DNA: TGTGCTATGACAGGGGAGGAGACCCAGTACTTC

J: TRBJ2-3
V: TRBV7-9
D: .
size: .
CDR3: CSSSSPEGHSTDTQYF
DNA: TGTTCCAGCAGCTCTCCTGAGGGTCATAGCACAGATACGCAGTATTTT

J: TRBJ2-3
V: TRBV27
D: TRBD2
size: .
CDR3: CASIRSGRGADTQYF
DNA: TGTGCCAGCATCCGTAGCGGGAGAGGGGCAGATACGCAGTATTTT

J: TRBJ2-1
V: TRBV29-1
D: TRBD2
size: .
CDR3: CSVDSGSVNEQFF
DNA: TGCAGCGTTGACAGCGGGAGCGTAAATGAGCAGTTCTTC

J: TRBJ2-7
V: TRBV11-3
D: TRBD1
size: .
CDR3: CASSPGQGNEQYF
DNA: TGTGCCAGCAGCCCAGGACAGGGCAACGAGCAGTACTTC

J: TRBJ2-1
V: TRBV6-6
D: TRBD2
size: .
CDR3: CASSYMAGDLYEQFF
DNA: TGTGCCAGCAGTTACATGGCGGGAGATTTGTATGAGCAGTTCTTC

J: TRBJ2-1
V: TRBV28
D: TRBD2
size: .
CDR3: CASSLSGSDEQFF
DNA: TGTGCCAGCAGTCTCAGCGGGAGTGATGAGCAGTTCTTC

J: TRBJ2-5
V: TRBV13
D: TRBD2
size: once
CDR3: CASSPPGSGSGKTQYF
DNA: TGTGCCAGCAGCCCCCCGGGTAGCGGGAGTGGCAAGACCCAGTACTTC

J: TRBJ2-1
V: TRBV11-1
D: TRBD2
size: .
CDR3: CASRLAGGLYNEQFF
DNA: TGTGCCAGCAGACTAGCGGGAGGTCTATACAATGAGCAGTTCTTC

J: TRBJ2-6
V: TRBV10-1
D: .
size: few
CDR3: CASSDIWEGGRGANVLTF
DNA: TGCGCCAGCAGTGACATCTGGGAGGGGGGGCGTGGGGCCAACGTCCTGACTTTC

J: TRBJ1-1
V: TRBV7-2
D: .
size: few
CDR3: CASSNGGSANTEAFF
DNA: TGTGCCAGCAGCAATGGGGGCTCAGCGAACACTGAAGCTTTCTTT

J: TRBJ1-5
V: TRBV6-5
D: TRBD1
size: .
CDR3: CASSSLGQANQPQHF
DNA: TGTGCCAGCAGTTCCCTGGGACAGGCCAATCAGCCCCAGCATTTT

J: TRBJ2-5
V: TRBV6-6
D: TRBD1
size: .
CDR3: CASSYPAGGGETQYF
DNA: TGTGCCAGCAGTTATCCCGCAGGGGGCGGAGAGACCCAGTACTTC